In its sample, the clone carrying this T cell receptor (beta chain) was seen a few times. The sample originates from a study of patients and donors after allogeneic stem cell transplantation. V lost 7 bases to trimming and J lost 7 bases, with 17 bases between them. The CDR3 has 14 residues. Germline V CDR1 and CDR2: SGHTA, FQGTGA. TCRdb called the RT-PCR reads again in MiXCR, with one record for every CDR3 protein. The sample lists around 170,000 distinct CDR3 sequences, about a quarter occurring once. V and J are TRBV7-3 and TRBJ2-4, with D perhaps TRBD1 (6 bases). Sequencing was performed on blood, either unsorted or a sorted T cell fraction (not recorded which). This sequence was found in a human donor who was either an allogeneic HSCT recipient or a stem cell or donor lymphocyte infusion donor (not recorded which). It is not recorded whose cells these are; they may come from a transplant donor. The CDR3 reads CASTDPGTPNIQYF. The CDR3 DNA follows: TGTGCCAGCACTGATCCCGGGACACCGAACATTCAGTACTTC. Combining the CDR3 with reference TRBV7-3 and TRBJ2-4 gives the whole variable domain GAGVSQTPSNKVTEKGKYVELRCDPISGHTALYWYRQSLGQGPEFLIYFQGTGAADDSGLPNDRFFAVRPEGSVSTLKIQRTERGDSAVYLCASTDPGTPNIQYFGAGTRLSVL.